The 7 T cell receptor beta chains below come from one sample, sequenced in a study of T cells in Graves' hyperthyroidism and ophthalmopathy. TCR beta CDR3 regions were amplified from RNA. The primer set for the first-round RT-PCR of the TCR CDR3 was HTBI. TCRdb re-called the multiplex PCR reads with MiXCR, one entry per CDR3 protein. The sample shows 750,000 to 950,000 distinct CDR3 sequences, over 35% of them seen only once. Sequencing was done on a sample of blood. All receptors come from a man between 18 and 29 years old with Graves' hyperthyroidism.

This clonotype was seen a few times. The J gene is TRBJ1-2, the V gene TRBV5-6, with D uncertain. Germline assignment: CDR1 SGHDT and CDR2 YYEEEE. V shed 4 bases and J shed 4 bases, with 8 bases lying between them. This CDR3 spans 12 amino acids. The CDR3 DNA reads TGTGCCAGCAGCAAGGGAGTCTATGGCTACACCTTC. As protein: CASSKGVYGYTF.

Comments on this clonotype: The CDR3 does not close with the conserved phenylalanine or tryptophan, likely indicating a read error. The chain combines TRBV20-1 with TRBJ1-1; possibly TRBD1 for D (5 bases). The germline V gene encodes CDR1 DFQATT and CDR2 SNEGSKA (reference sequence). The V and J ends lost 4 bases and 5 bases respectively, with 14 bases between them. There are 13 residues in the CDR3. This CDR3 reads CSANQGGGTEAFL. The CDR3 DNA is TGCAGTGCTAACCAGGGAGGAGGGACTGAAGCTTTCCTT.

This clonotype occurred many times. The chain has TRBV2 and TRBJ2-5; 7 bases are a match to TRBD2. This CDR3 region has 14 residues. Germline V gene sequence: CDR1 SNHLY, CDR2 FYNNEI. The J segment lost 5 bases and the V segment lost 4 bases, leaving 7 bases of the junction unmatched. The CDR3 DNA is TGTGCCAGCAGTGTTGGGAGGGATGGGGAGACCCAGTACTTC. Protein: CASSVGRDGETQYF.

The rearrangement links TRBV29-1 to TRBJ2-2; D possibly matches TRBD1 or TRBD2 (6 bases each). This CDR3 region has 12 residues. Germline loops: CDR1 SQVTM, CDR2 ANQGSEA. The germline V and J ends were trimmed by 6 bases and 7 bases, with 12 bases remaining between them. The chain's CDR3 is CSVAEGVGELFF. In DNA, the CDR3 is TGCAGCGTCGCGGAGGGGGTCGGGGAGCTGTTTTTT.

About this clonotype itself: This clone may be a read error of a much larger clone one base away. The chain is built from TRBV20-1 and TRBJ1-1; D gene unclear. CDR1 DFQATT and CDR2 SNEGSKA come from the germline V gene (reference sequence). This CDR3 is built from 14 residues. V was shortened by 5 bases and J by 1 base, with 14 bases between the two germline ends. DNA for the CDR3: TGCAGTGCTCTGCATGGTGGAAGGAACACTGAAGCTTTCTTT. This encodes CSALHGGRNTEAFF.

This clonotype was detected a few times. V is TRBV5-1 and J is TRBJ2-6; D perhaps matches TRBD1 (6 bases). V lost 4 bases to trimming and J lost 2 bases, with 10 bases between them. Germline V gene sequence: CDR1 SGHRS, CDR2 YFSETQ. This CDR3 has 15 amino acids. Here the CDR3 DNA reads TGCGCCAGCAGCGCCCAGGGGCCTGGGGCCAACGTCCTGACTTTC. Translation: CASSAQGPGANVLTF.

The table lists this clonotype with a few counts. This sequence joins TRBV2 and TRBJ2-5; TRBD1 is a possible D gene (6 bases). Germline assignment: CDR1 SNHLY and CDR2 FYNNEI. The CDR3 is made up of 14 amino acids. V lost 4 bases and J lost 0, with 9 bases in between. CDR3 sequence: CASSGRTDQETQYF. The CDR3 DNA is TGTGCCAGCAGTGGCAGGACAGACCAAGAGACCCAGTACTTC.